This TCR beta chain is from a study of identical twins (dated by TCRdb to about 2016). As for the study more broadly: The study deep-sequenced TCR alpha and beta repertoires from monozygotic twins, unrelated adults of various ages and cord blood to test whether fetal clonotypes persist. To rule out contamination, replicate twin experiments were performed at different times with different library preparation protocols. What the work shows at the level of the full study, not this receptor alone: Invariant T cells such as MAIT and iNKT could partly confound zero-insertion analyses, although diverse VJ usage argued against such confounding for most clonotypes. Compared with coincidental sharing between unrelated individuals, an excess of low generation-probability sequences was observed among out-of-frame TCR alpha sequences shared between twins. In monozygotic twins, recombination models systematically underestimated out-of-frame TCR alpha sharing, but the models matched the sharing seen between unrelated individuals. Conclusions relied on cross-sectional statistical analysis, since the same donors could not be followed over many years. Abundant cord blood beta clonotypes had fewer insertions, young adult naive repertoires showed a similar but weaker trend, and memory repertoires showed no such trend. A weaker excess of twin sharing was found in beta out-of-frame sequences because the signal-to-noise ratio was lowered by fewer shared sequences.

This clonotype showed up just a few times. This clone's antigen is unknown. No qualities accompany the bases; no much larger clone lies one base away. Every donor was a healthy Caucasian. The twin cohort consisted of three pairs of female monozygotic twins, all aged about 18 to 29 years. Positive isolation kits from Invitrogen were used to isolate CD4+ and CD8+ T cell populations. From the germline V gene (reference sequence), CDR1 is SEHNR and CDR2 is FQNEAQ. V is trimmed back by 5 bases and J by 2 bases, and the junction contains 6 bases that no gene match accounts for. The CDR3 starts with the cysteine, ends with the phenylalanine, and has 16 residues. The read is trimmed to its CDR3 DNA, 48 bases read in frame from base 1. Libraries were prepared through 5' RACE. For sequencing, an Illumina HiSeq 2000 was employed. Template switching added a universal primer binding site, and the final cDNA carried a unique molecular identifier that allowed TCR cDNA molecules to be counted accurately. Specific primers in the conserved constant-segment region were used to synthesize first-strand cDNA for the TCR alpha and beta chains. To control for contamination, each cDNA library was double barcoded with a SMART-Mk sample barcode plus Illumina barcodes. TruSeq adapter sequences and Illumina sample barcodes were added in two successive PCR steps. The Illumina HiSeq platform was used with custom primers to sequence TCR alpha and beta cDNA libraries. In the source study's methods: MiGEC processed the raw reads to extract unique molecular identifiers, while MiXCR was used to determine the CDR3 positions. For each individual, recombination models were inferred using an EM algorithm with the repgenHMM and IGoR tools. Shared clonotypes were analyzed with the tcR package in R, and sharing was normalized by the product of cloneset sizes. To study raw recombination without the effects of thymic and clonal selection, out-of-frame nonproductive sequences were analyzed. Starting from the raw public reads, TCRdb applied fastp trimming at Q25, assembled clones with MiXCR and retained in-frame beta chains. Under each unique CDR3 protein, matching rows form one entry showing the most common genes and DNA. V and J calls and clone size were set by TCRdb, not the authors. This sample is represented by 450,000 to 500,000 distinct CDR3 sequences; around 15% of them were singletons. Of the sample, approximately 1% is held by the ten largest clones.

This sample also appeared in a second study, on yellow fever vaccine responses in identical twins. Per the second study: According to the authors, the vaccine-induced T cell response in identical twins seemed to be partly convergent and partly specific to each individual. In the study, vaccine-responding T cell clones were precisely tracked in identical twins.

The rearranged chain carries TRBV7-9 and TRBJ2-5; TRBD1 lines up with 12 middle nucleotides. The material sequenced was CD4+ T cells sorted from blood. This receptor was identified in a woman aged 18-29 years in good health. The CDR3 in this case is CASSPGTGGPQETQYF. The sequence in DNA is TGTGCCAGCAGCCCTGGGACAGGGGGCCCGCAAGAGACCCAGTACTTC.